The rows below give T cell receptor beta chains drawn from one sample of a study of T cell repertoires in cytomegalovirus infection. TCRdb redid the calling of the reads with MiXCR, one entry per CDR3 protein. The sample includes 400,000 or so distinct CDR3 sequences, roughly 30% seen only once; the top ten take 12% to 15%. The sequencing sample was made of PBMCs. The receptor source for this set is a human donor in good health (CMV status not recorded). Some clones in this sample may be carry-over from other donors' samples. Each CDR3 is given with its conserved first and last residue. The D gene is left open where the match is weak. Rows give clone size only sometimes, using once, few, many, or a class for an expanded clone.

CDR3	DNA	D	length	J	V	size
CASSGAGDFYEQYF	TGTGCCAGCAGCGGAGCAGGGGATTTCTACGAGCAGTACTTC	-	14	TRBJ2-7	TRBV6-1	many
CASSSIGEPNSPLHF	TGTGCCAGCAGCTCAATTGGGGAACCTAATTCACCCCTCCACTTT	-	15	TRBJ1-6	TRBV7-8	-
CASSSPRGSGANVLTF	TGTGCCAGCAGTTCTCCAAGGGGCTCTGGGGCCAACGTCCTGACTTTC	-	16	TRBJ2-6	TRBV12-3/TRBV12-4	few
CASRGPGTGFNEQFF	TGTGCCAGCAGGGGGCCCGGGACAGGGTTTAATGAGCAGTTCTTC	TRBD1	15	TRBJ2-1	TRBV6-1	-
CATSDWGRQETQYF	TGTGCCACCAGTGATTGGGGCAGGCAAGAGACCCAGTACTTC	-	14	TRBJ2-5	TRBV24-1	few
CSARVAGRVTGELFF	TGCAGTGCTAGAGTGGCTGGCAGGGTCACCGGGGAGCTGTTTTTT	-	15	TRBJ2-2	TRBV20-1	-
CSDRTGEYGYTF	TGCAGTGATAGGACAGGGGAGTATGGCTACACCTTC	TRBD1	12	TRBJ1-2	TRBV20-1	-
CASSERPEAGKLFF	TGCGCCAGCAGTGAAAGACCGGAGGCGGGAAAACTGTTTTTT	-	14	TRBJ1-4	TRBV10-2	-
CASSPGQGFGRSLNTEAFF	TGTGCCAGCAGCCCGGGACAGGGGTTCGGACGTTCCTTGAACACTGAAGCTTTCTTT	TRBD1	19	TRBJ1-1	TRBV6-6	-
CASRGDLSSYEQYF	TGTGCCAGCAGGGGAGACTTGAGCTCCTACGAGCAGTACTTC	-	14	TRBJ2-7	TRBV7-8	-
CASSENLAGSYNEQFF	TGTGCCAGCAGTGAAAACCTAGCCGGCTCCTACAATGAGCAGTTCTTC	-	16	TRBJ2-1	TRBV2	few
CASSPEGGGGPYNEQFF	TGTGCCAGCAGCCCAGAGGGTGGCGGGGGACCCTACAATGAGCAGTTCTTC	TRBD2	17	TRBJ2-1	TRBV7-3	-
CASSTTGRTGELFF	TGTGCCAGTAGTACGACAGGGCGCACCGGGGAGCTGTTTTTT	TRBD1	14	TRBJ2-2	TRBV19	-
CASVSPWTGGNSPLHF	TGTGCCAGCGTATCGCCTTGGACAGGGGGAAATTCACCCCTCCACTTT	TRBD1	16	TRBJ1-6	TRBV6-2/TRBV6-3	-
CSASGGNRSYNEQFF	TGCAGTGCTAGCGGGGGGAACCGCTCCTACAATGAGCAGTTCTTC	TRBD2	15	TRBJ2-1	TRBV20-1	-
CASSAGHENTGELFF	TGTGCCAGCAGCGCTGGACATGAGAACACCGGGGAGCTGTTTTTT	-	15	TRBJ2-2	TRBV2	-
CASSQGHLGNTEAFF	TGTGCCAGCAGCCAGGGACATCTAGGGAACACTGAAGCTTTCTTT	-	15	TRBJ1-1	TRBV5-4	many
CASSLGGGHTDTQYF	TGTGCCAGCAGCTTAGGAGGGGGGCACACAGATACGCAGTATTTT	-	15	TRBJ2-3	TRBV11-2	many
CATSMGVRTDTQYF	TGTGCCACCTCGATGGGGGTTAGGACAGATACGCAGTATTTT	-	14	TRBJ2-3	TRBV7-9	few
CASSGGGTGSYEQYF	TGTGCCAGCAGTGGAGGGGGGACGGGCTCCTACGAGCAGTACTTC	-	15	TRBJ2-7	TRBV25-1	few
CASSSRVSYEQYF	TGTGCCAGCAGCTCAAGGGTTTCCTACGAGCAGTACTTC	-	13	TRBJ2-7	TRBV7-6	few
CASSLTRGRKGTGELFF	TGTGCCAGCAGTTTAACACGGGGGCGGAAGGGGACCGGGGAGCTGTTTTTT	-	17	TRBJ2-2	TRBV12-3/TRBV12-4	once
CASSEGRGEKLFF	TGCGCCAGCAGCGAGGGGCGGGGTGAAAAACTGTTTTTT	-	13	TRBJ1-4	TRBV5-1	-
CASSQSLARGNQETQYF	TGCGCCAGCAGTCAATCACTGGCGCGGGGGAACCAAGAGACCCAGTACTTC	TRBD2	17	TRBJ2-5	TRBV23-1	once
CASSWSTPRTTEQYF	TGTGCCAGCAGCTGGAGCACCCCCAGAACAACCGAGCAGTACTTC	-	15	TRBJ2-7	TRBV12-3/TRBV12-4	many
CSASKTWGEQYF	TGCAGTGCCAGCAAGACCTGGGGCGAGCAGTACTTC	-	12	TRBJ2-7	TRBV20-1	-
CAISERRAGEGTEAFF	TGTGCCATCAGTGAGAGAAGGGCAGGGGAGGGCACTGAAGCTTTCTTT	-	16	TRBJ1-1	TRBV10-3	few
CASSRSPVRGLSGNTIYF	TGTGCCAGCAGCCGATCCCCGGTCCGAGGTCTCTCTGGAAACACCATATATTTT	-	18	TRBJ1-3	TRBV6-1	-
CASRPGQGMNTEAFF	TGTGCCAGCAGACCCGGACAGGGGATGAACACTGAAGCTTTCTTT	TRBD1	15	TRBJ1-1	TRBV2	-
CASSSYDKQPGSPLHF	TGTGCCAGCAGTTCGTACGACAAACAGCCGGGTTCACCCCTCCACTTT	-	16	TRBJ1-6	TRBV12-3/TRBV12-4	many
CASSIDDSAGASTDTQYF	TGTGCCAGTAGTATAGATGATTCTGCGGGGGCTAGCACAGATACGCAGTATTTT	-	18	TRBJ2-3	TRBV19	-
CSAPGTGGRKEQFF	TGCAGTGCTCCCGGGACAGGGGGGCGGAAAGAGCAGTTCTTC	TRBD1	14	TRBJ2-1	TRBV20-1	-
CASSTGRNMNTEAFF	TGTGCCAGCAGCACGGGACGAAACATGAACACTGAAGCTTTCTTT	-	15	TRBJ1-1	TRBV7-4	once
CATPRGGIPGGEQYF	TGTGCCACACCTAGGGGGGGTATCCCCGGTGGAGAGCAGTACTTC	-	15	TRBJ2-7	TRBV7-2	many
CSARPSNQPQHF	TGCAGTGCTAGGCCGAGCAATCAGCCCCAGCATTTT	-	12	TRBJ1-5	TRBV20-1	few
CASSMVRGNTGELFF	TGTGCCAGCAGCATGGTCAGGGGGAACACCGGGGAGCTGTTTTTT	-	15	TRBJ2-2	TRBV12-3/TRBV12-4	-
CASSFIPDSPLHF	TGTGCCAGCAGCTTCATACCGGATTCACCCCTCCACTTT	-	13	TRBJ1-6	TRBV7-9	many
CASSLAMAGQETQYF	TGTGCCAGCTCACTAGCGATGGCGGGTCAAGAGACCCAGTACTTC	-	15	TRBJ2-5	TRBV18	few
CATTGLGYNEQFF	TGTGCCACCACAGGGCTCGGCTACAATGAGCAGTTCTTC	-	13	TRBJ2-1	TRBV12-3/TRBV12-4	many
CASGLVLSWQGWTGELFF	TGTGCTAGTGGTTTGGTACTTAGCTGGCAGGGTTGGACCGGGGAGCTGTTTTTT	-	18	TRBJ2-2	TRBV12-5	-
CASRGDSYNEQFF	TGTGCCAGCAGGGGGGACAGTTACAATGAGCAGTTCTTC	TRBD1	13	TRBJ2-1	TRBV12-3/TRBV12-4	-
CASSNSQRRANTEAFF	TGTGCCAGTAGTAATTCCCAGCGCAGGGCGAACACTGAAGCTTTCTTT	-	16	TRBJ1-1	TRBV19	-
CASSFSRVGFEQFF	TGTGCCAGCAGCTTTTCCAGGGTTGGTTTTGAGCAGTTCTTC	-	14	TRBJ2-1	TRBV7-8	few
CASSGPYSNYGYTF	TGTGCCAGCAGTGGCCCATACAGTAACTATGGCTACACCTTC	-	14	TRBJ1-2	TRBV2	-
CASSQGTGGHREAFF	TGTGCCAGCAGTCAAGGGACAGGCGGTCACCGTGAAGCTTTCTTT	TRBD1	15	TRBJ1-1	TRBV12-3/TRBV12-4	few
CASSAGEAVKAFF	TGTGCCAGCAGCGCCGGGGAGGCCGTTAAAGCTTTCTTT	-	13	TRBJ1-1	TRBV5-5	-
CASSPSGGAVDTQYF	TGTGCCAGCAGCCCTAGCGGGGGGGCAGTGGATACGCAGTATTTT	TRBD2	15	TRBJ2-3	TRBV5-4	-
CASSLVSPDAEAFF	TGTGCCAGCAGCTTAGTCAGCCCGGACGCTGAAGCTTTCTTT	-	14	TRBJ1-1	TRBV7-9	-
CASSSIKPGQGANEQFF	TGTGCCAGCAGTTCTATCAAACCGGGACAGGGGGCTAATGAGCAGTTCTTC	TRBD1	17	TRBJ2-1	TRBV6-2/TRBV6-3	-